This TCR beta chain was recorded in a study of CD8 T cells in ankylosing spondylitis. Construction of TCR beta libraries was performed using quantitative 5'-RACE with molecular barcodes. TCRdb reprocessed the 5' RACE reads with MiXCR, giving one entry per CDR3 protein. The sample consists of approximately 300,000 distinct CDR3 sequences, 20% of them appearing once. With regard to this clonotype: What it binds is not known.

Study observations and caveats: Matched ankylosing spondylitis synovial fluid reportedly showed significant enrichment of disease-linked clones.

The length of the CDR3 is 14 residues. Germline loops: CDR1 DFQATT, CDR2 SNEGSKA (reference sequence). Trimming removed 0 bases from V and 7 bases from J; junction bases left unmatched: 2. The chain is built from TRBV20-1 and TRBJ1-4, with 10 nucleotides matching TRBD1. The sample was blood, either unsorted or a sorted T cell fraction (not recorded which). The origin of this receptor is a male donor with ankylosing spondylitis or in good health (not recorded which). Here the CDR3 DNA reads TGCAGTGCTAGAGAGAGGACAGGGGGTGAAAAACTGTTTTTT. Translating it yields CSARERTGGEKLFF.